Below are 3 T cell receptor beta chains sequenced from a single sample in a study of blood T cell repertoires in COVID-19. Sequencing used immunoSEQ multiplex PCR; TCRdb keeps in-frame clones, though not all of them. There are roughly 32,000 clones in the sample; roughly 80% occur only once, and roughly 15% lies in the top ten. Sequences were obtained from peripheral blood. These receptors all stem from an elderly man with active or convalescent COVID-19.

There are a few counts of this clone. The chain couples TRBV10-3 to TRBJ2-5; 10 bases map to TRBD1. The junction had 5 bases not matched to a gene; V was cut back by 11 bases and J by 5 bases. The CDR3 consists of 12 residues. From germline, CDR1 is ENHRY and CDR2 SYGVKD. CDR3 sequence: CAVGTGDETQYF. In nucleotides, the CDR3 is TGTGCCGTCGGGACAGGGGACGAGACCCAGTACTTC.

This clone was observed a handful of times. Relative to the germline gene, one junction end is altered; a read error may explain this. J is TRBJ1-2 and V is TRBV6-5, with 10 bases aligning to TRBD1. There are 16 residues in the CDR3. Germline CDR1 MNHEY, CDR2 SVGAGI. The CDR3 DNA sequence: TGTGCCAGCGGTTACAGCCGGACAGGGGGGGGCTATGGCTACACCTTC. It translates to CASGYSRTGGGYGYTF.

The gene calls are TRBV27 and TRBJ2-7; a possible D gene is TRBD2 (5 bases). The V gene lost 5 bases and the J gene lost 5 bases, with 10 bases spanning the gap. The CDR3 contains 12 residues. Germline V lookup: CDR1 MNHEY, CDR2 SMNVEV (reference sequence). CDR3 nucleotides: TGTGCCAGCAGTCCCATCGGGGACGAGCAGTACTTC. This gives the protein CASSPIGDEQYF.